Listed below are T cell receptor beta chains from one sample, sequenced in a study of T and B cells in COVID-19 patients. TCRdb re-derived calls from the multiplex PCR reads in MiXCR, one entry per CDR3 protein. The top ten clones hold over 9.5% of a sample with about 5,000 distinct CDR3 sequences, more than 25% of them seen once. The sequenced material came from blood. The receptors were gathered from a human donor with active COVID-19. Both conserved end residues are part of each CDR3. D genes are given only for firm matches. Rows may omit the clone size; those that give it use once, few, many or a size class.

D,V,J,size,DNA,CDR3
TRBD1,TRBV24-1,TRBJ1-5,few,TGTGCCACCAGTAGGACAGGATATCATAGCAATCAGCCCCAGCATTTT,CATSRTGYHSNQPQHF
TRBD1,TRBV5-4,TRBJ1-1,few,TGTGCCAGCAGCTGGGAAGGGACAGGGGGCGATGAAGCTTTCTTT,CASSWEGTGGDEAFF
TRBD1,TRBV7-9,TRBJ2-1,-,TGTGCCGGCAGGGACAGGGCGAACAATGAGCAGTTCTTC,CAGRDRANNEQFF
-,TRBV18,TRBJ2-5,-,TGTGCCAGCTCACCCCGGGAAGAGACCCAGTACTTC,CASSPREETQYF
-,TRBV24-1,TRBJ2-2,few,TGTGCCACCAGTGATTTTCTTCCCGGGGAGCTGTTTTTT,CATSDFLPGELFF
-,TRBV5-1,TRBJ2-2,few,TGCGCCAGCAAAGGGGGGACTGAGAACACCGGGGAGCTGTTTTTT,CASKGGTENTGELFF
TRBD2,TRBV24-1,TRBJ2-3,many,TGTGCCACCAGTCTCGGCGGGAGGACAGATACGCAGTATTTT,CATSLGGRTDTQYF
-,TRBV11-1,TRBJ2-7,-,TGTGCCAGCAGCGCTCGGACAGACTACGAGCAGTACTTC,CASSARTDYEQYF
TRBD1,TRBV29-1,TRBJ2-7,large,TGCAGCGGGGGACAGGGTATGGGCGAGCAGTACTTC,CSGGQGMGEQYF
-,TRBV28,TRBJ1-6,-,TGTGCCAGCAGTTTCGGGATAAGGGGTAATTCACCCCTCCACTTT,CASSFGIRGNSPLHF
TRBD2,TRBV13,TRBJ2-3,medium-sized,TGTGCCAGCAGCTCGCCTAGCGGGAGAGGTGCAGGAACAGATACGCAGTATTTT,CASSSPSGRGAGTDTQYF
TRBD1,TRBV6-5,TRBJ1-4,medium-sized,TGTGCCAGCAGTTACTCCCGACAGGGCACAACGGTACTGTTTTTT,CASSYSRQGTTVLFF
-,TRBV14,TRBJ2-2,few,TGTGCCAGCAGCCTAGTATTTAGCGGCACGAACACCGGGGAGCTGTTTTTT,CASSLVFSGTNTGELFF
-,TRBV20-1,TRBJ1-4,-,TGCAGTGCTAGCCGGCCTAATGAAAAACTGTTTTTT,CSASRPNEKLFF
TRBD2,TRBV7-6,TRBJ2-7,-,TGTGCCAGCAGCTTGGGGGGGGGAGGCTTCTACGAGCAGTACTTC,CASSLGGGGFYEQYF
-,TRBV5-4,TRBJ2-2,medium-sized,TGTGCCAGCAGCTCGCAGACTAGAACGAACACCGGGGAGCTGTTTTTT,CASSSQTRTNTGELFF
-,TRBV29-1,TRBJ2-5,medium-sized,TGCAGCGTTCTTGGTGGAGAGACCCAGTACTTC,CSVLGGETQYF
TRBD2,TRBV7-2,TRBJ2-3,-,TGTGCCAGCAGCTTAGGGTCGGGAGGACGGTTGGCAGATACGCAGTATTTT,CASSLGSGGRLADTQYF
TRBD2,TRBV4-3,TRBJ2-1,medium-sized,TGCGCCAGCAGCCCCGGGACTACCTCCTACAATGAGCAGTTCTTC,CASSPGTTSYNEQFF
-,TRBV14,TRBJ2-5,-,TGTGCCAGCAGCCAATGGTCCAGGACAGTATTTGCCGAAGAACAAGAGACCCAGTACTTC,CASSQWSRTVFAEEQETQYF
-,TRBV15,TRBJ2-5,medium-sized,TGTGCCACCAGCAGGGGAACTAGGGAGCAAGAGACCCAGTACTTC,CATSRGTREQETQYF
-,TRBV27,TRBJ2-3,medium-sized,TGTGCCAGCAGTTTACTCTCTCGCACAGATACGCAGTATTTT,CASSLLSRTDTQYF
TRBD1,TRBV20-1,TRBJ1-1,-,TGCAGTGCTCCAAGCGGAAGGACAGGGGGAATTGGTGCTTTCTTT,CSAPSGRTGGIGAFF
-,TRBV18,TRBJ1-3,medium-sized,TGTGCCAGCTCACCGATCGCGAAGGGGTACTCTGGAAACACCATATATTTT,CASSPIAKGYSGNTIYF
TRBD1,TRBV19,TRBJ2-7,medium-sized,TGTGCCAGTAGCTACGACAGGGGGCCCTACGAGCAGTACTTC,CASSYDRGPYEQYF
TRBD2,TRBV20-1,TRBJ2-3,few,TGCAGTGCTAGAGATTTGACTAGCGGGAGAGATAGAGATACGCAGTATTTT,CSARDLTSGRDRDTQYF
-,TRBV6-2/TRBV6-3,TRBJ1-1,-,TGTGCCAGCAGTTCTACAAACCACTTGAACACTGAAGCTTTCTTT,CASSSTNHLNTEAFF
TRBD1,TRBV19,TRBJ2-3,medium-sized,TGTGCCAGTAGTACCCGACAGGGGGCCCGATCAGATACGCAGTATTTT,CASSTRQGARSDTQYF
-,TRBV29-1,TRBJ2-7,medium-sized,TGCAGCGTTGGGGGCTCCCCAGCCTTTGGGCAGTACTTC,CSVGGSPAFGQYF
TRBD2,TRBV6-2/TRBV6-3,TRBJ2-1,-,TGTGCCAGCGGTCTAGCGGGATCCAATGAGCAGTTCTTC,CASGLAGSNEQFF
TRBD1,TRBV12-3/TRBV12-4,TRBJ1-1,-,TGTGCCAGCAGTTTAGAGGGGGCGCGGACTGAAGCTTTCTTT,CASSLEGARTEAFF
-,TRBV19,TRBJ2-7,medium-sized,TGTGCCAGTAGTATGTTAGGGGAAGGAGGTGGGGAGCAGTACTTC,CASSMLGEGGGEQYF
-,TRBV4-3,TRBJ2-1,-,TGTGCCAGCAGCCAATGGGGGGCTACCGTAAATGAGCAGTTCTTC,CASSQWGATVNEQFF
-,TRBV6-5,TRBJ1-1,medium-sized,TGTGCCAGCAGTTACGGGGGAGCGTACGAAGCTTTCTTT,CASSYGGAYEAFF
-,TRBV6-6,TRBJ1-3,-,TGTGCCAGCAGACCGGCAGGCGCTGAGTGGGTCTCTGGAAACACCATATATTTT,CASRPAGAEWVSGNTIYF
-,TRBV19,TRBJ2-7,large,TGTGCCAGTAGTCAAACAGGAGCCGAGCAGTACTTC,CASSQTGAEQYF
TRBD1,TRBV30,TRBJ2-4,many,TGTGCCTGGACAGGGGGAAAATTCAAAAACATTCAGTACTTC,CAWTGGKFKNIQYF
TRBD1,TRBV29-1,TRBJ1-2,-,TGCAGCGTTGAACCTGCGACAGGGACCCTCCGTGGCTACACCTTC,CSVEPATGTLRGYTF
-,TRBV30,TRBJ2-3,medium-sized,TGTGCCTGGAGTCCCGGGACTGTCTCGGGAGATACGCAGTATTTT,CAWSPGTVSGDTQYF
TRBD1,TRBV7-2,TRBJ1-6,few,TGTGCCAGCAGCGCCTCCGGGACAGGTGGCTCACCCCTCCACTTT,CASSASGTGGSPLHF
-,TRBV15,TRBJ2-2,medium-sized,TGTGCCACCAGCCTTGGGACCCTGAACACCGGGGAGCTGTTTTTT,CATSLGTLNTGELFF